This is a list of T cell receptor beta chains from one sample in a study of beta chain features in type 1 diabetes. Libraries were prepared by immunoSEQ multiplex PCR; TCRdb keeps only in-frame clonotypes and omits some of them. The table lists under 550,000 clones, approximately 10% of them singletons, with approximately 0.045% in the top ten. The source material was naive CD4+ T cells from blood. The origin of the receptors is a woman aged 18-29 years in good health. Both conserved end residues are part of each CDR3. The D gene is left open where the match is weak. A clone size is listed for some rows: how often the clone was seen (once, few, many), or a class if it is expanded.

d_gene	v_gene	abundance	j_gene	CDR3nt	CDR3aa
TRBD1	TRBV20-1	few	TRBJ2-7	TGCAGTGCGGGACAGCTCTACGAGCAGTACTTC	CSAGQLYEQYF
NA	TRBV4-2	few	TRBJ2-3	TGTGCCAGCAGCCAAGTAGCGGACACAGATACGCAGTATTTT	CASSQVADTDTQYF
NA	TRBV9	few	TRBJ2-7	TGTGCCAGCAGCGTGTCGGGGCGAAACGAGCAGTACTTC	CASSVSGRNEQYF
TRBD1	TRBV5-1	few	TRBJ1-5	TGCGCCAGCAGCTTGGCCGGGACAGGGGCTCAGCCCCAGCATTTT	CASSLAGTGAQPQHF
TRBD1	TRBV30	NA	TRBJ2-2	TGTGCCTCGGACAGGGTTGGCACCGGGGAGCTGTTTTTT	CASDRVGTGELFF
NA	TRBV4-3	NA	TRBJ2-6	TGCGCCAGCAGCCAAGAGAGGGGTTTTAGGCGGGCTGGGGCCAACGTCCTGACTTTC	CASSQERGFRRAGANVLTF
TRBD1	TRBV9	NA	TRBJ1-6	TGTGCCAGCAGCGCGATGACAGGGAATAATTCACCCCTCCACTTT	CASSAMTGNNSPLHF
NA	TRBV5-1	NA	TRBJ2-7	TGCGCCAGCAGCTTGGTCCGGGACTCTCAAGGCTACGAGCAGTACTTC	CASSLVRDSQGYEQYF
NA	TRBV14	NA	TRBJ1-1	TGTGCCAGCAGCCAAGATTGGGGGGTCGCGGACACTGAAGCTTTCTTT	CASSQDWGVADTEAFF
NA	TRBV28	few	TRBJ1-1	TGTGCCAGCAGTTTTGCCGCAGGGAACGAGGACACTGAAGCTTTCTTT	CASSFAAGNEDTEAFF
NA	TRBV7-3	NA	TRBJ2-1	TGTGCCAGCAGCTTCCAGTACTGGGACATCGATGAGCAGTTCTTC	CASSFQYWDIDEQFF
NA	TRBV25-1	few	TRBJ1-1	TGTGCCAGCAGTGCCAGGATGAACACTGAAGCTTTCTTT	CASSARMNTEAFF
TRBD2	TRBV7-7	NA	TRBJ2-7	TGTGCTAGCAGCTTAGCGGGCTCCTACGAGCAGTACTTC	CASSLAGSYEQYF
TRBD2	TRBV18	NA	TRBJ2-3	TGTGCCAGCTCACCACCGGGACTAGGAGGCACAGATACGCAGTATTTT	CASSPPGLGGTDTQYF
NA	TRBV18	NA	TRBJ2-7	TGTGCCAGCTCCTCGCTAGCCTACGAGCAGTACTTC	CASSSLAYEQYF
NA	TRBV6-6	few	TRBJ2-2	TGTGCCAGCACAAGCGTCGCGAACACCGGGGAGCTGTTTTTT	CASTSVANTGELFF
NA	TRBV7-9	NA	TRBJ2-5	TGTGCCAGCAGCTTCTTAGAGACCCAGTACTTC	CASSFLETQYF
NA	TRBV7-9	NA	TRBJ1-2	TGTGCCAGCAGTTACAGGGCCAACTATGGCTACACCTTC	CASSYRANYGYTF
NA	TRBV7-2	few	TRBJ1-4	TGTGCCAGCAGCTTACAGATAGGACAGTCTAATGAAAAACTGTTTTTT	CASSLQIGQSNEKLFF
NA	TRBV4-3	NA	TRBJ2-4	TGCGCCAGCAGCCAAGAAATATTTGAGGGGCTAGCCAAAAACATTCAGTACTTC	CASSQEIFEGLAKNIQYF
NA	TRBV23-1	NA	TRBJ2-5	TGCGCCAGCAGTGCAGGGGGGAGAGAGACCCAGTACTTC	CASSAGGRETQYF
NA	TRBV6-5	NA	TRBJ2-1	TGTGCCAGCAGTCTGAACCCAGGGGCGAGCAATGAGCAGTTCTTC	CASSLNPGASNEQFF
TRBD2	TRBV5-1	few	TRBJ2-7	TGCGCCAGCAGCGTAATACTAGCGGGAGTAAACGAGCAGTACTTC	CASSVILAGVNEQYF
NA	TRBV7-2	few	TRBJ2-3	TGTGCCAGCAGCTTAGTGTGGACAGATACGCAGTATTTT	CASSLVWTDTQYF
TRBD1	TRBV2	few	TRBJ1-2	TGTGCCAGCAGTTACAGGGGATTTAACTATGGCTACACCTTC	CASSYRGFNYGYTF
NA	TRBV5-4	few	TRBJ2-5	TGTGCCAGCAGCTCCACGGGGACTAAAAGGGGGAGTGGGGAGACCCAGTACTTC	CASSSTGTKRGSGETQYF
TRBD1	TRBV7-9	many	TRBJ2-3	TGTGCCAGCAGCAAAGACAGGGTTGGGCATACGCAGTATTTT	CASSKDRVGHTQYF
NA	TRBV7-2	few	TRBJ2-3	TGTGCCAGCAGCCCCCAGGGGTTAAGCACAGATACGCAGTATTTT	CASSPQGLSTDTQYF
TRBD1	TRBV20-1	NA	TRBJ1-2	TGCAGTGCGGACAGGGACGGCTACACCTTC	CSADRDGYTF
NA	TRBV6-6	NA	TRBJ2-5	TGTGCCACGGGGAGAGGAGAGACCCAGTACTTC	CATGRGETQYF
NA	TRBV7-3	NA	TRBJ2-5	TGTGCCAGCAGCTTAGGACGGAACCAGGAGACCCAGTACTTC	CASSLGRNQETQYF
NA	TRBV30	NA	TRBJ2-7	TGTGCCTGGAGTGTGCCCTTGGGGGAGCAGTACTTC	CAWSVPLGEQYF
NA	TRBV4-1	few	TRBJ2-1	TGCGCCAGCAGCCGGGGTAGCTCCTACAATGAGCAGTTCTTC	CASSRGSSYNEQFF
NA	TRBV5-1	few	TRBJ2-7	TGCGCCAGCAGCCTCCTAGGCGCTGATCGGCTGTCGACGGGGTACTTC	CASSLLGADRLSTGYF
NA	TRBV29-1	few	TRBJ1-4	TGCAGCGTCCAACGCCTCCGGGATGAAAAACTGTTTTTT	CSVQRLRDEKLFF
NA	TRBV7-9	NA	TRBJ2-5	TGTGCCAGCAGCCCCTCGGGCCAAGAGACCCAGTACTTC	CASSPSGQETQYF
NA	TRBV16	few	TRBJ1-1	TGTGCCAGCAGCCAAGCACGGAACACTGAAGCTTTCTTT	CASSQARNTEAFF
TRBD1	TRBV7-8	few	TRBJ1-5	TGTGCCAGCAGCTCCCGGACAGGGACAAATCAGCCCCAGCATTTT	CASSSRTGTNQPQHF
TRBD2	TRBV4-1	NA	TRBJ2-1	TGCGCCAGCAGACAACCGGGACTAAGAGACAATGAGCAGTTCTTC	CASRQPGLRDNEQFF
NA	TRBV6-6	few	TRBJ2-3	TGTGCCGGCCGGGACTCTGACTTGGGTACGCAGTATTTT	CAGRDSDLGTQYF
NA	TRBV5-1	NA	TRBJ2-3	TGCGCCAGCAGCCCCGGGGCCGTTGCAAACACAGATACGCAGTATTTT	CASSPGAVANTDTQYF
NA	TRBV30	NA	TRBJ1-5	TGTGCCTGGAGTGTACAGTCTCGTCAGCCCCAGCATTTT	CAWSVQSRQPQHF
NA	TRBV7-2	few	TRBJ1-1	TGTGCCAGCAGCTTAGGCGGTCTAGGCGCTTTCTTT	CASSLGGLGAFF
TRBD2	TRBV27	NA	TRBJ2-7	TGTGCCAGCAGACCCTTGCCGGGACTAGCGTACGAGCAGTACTTC	CASRPLPGLAYEQYF
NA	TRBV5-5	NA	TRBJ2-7	TGTGCCAGCTCTCGGCAAAGGGACTACGAGCAGTACTTC	CASSRQRDYEQYF
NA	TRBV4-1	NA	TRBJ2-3	TGCGCCAGCAGCCAAGAAATACTCAGGGCAGTTAGGGCGCAGTATTTT	CASSQEILRAVRAQYF
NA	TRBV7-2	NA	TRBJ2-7	TGTGCCAGCAGCTTAGCTACAGGGGGAGGGTTCTACGAGCAGTACTTC	CASSLATGGGFYEQYF
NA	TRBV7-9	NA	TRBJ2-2	TGTGCCAGCAGCGTAGAAACAGGGCTCCCCGGGGAGCTGTTTTTT	CASSVETGLPGELFF
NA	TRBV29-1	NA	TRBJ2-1	TGCAGCGTTCGGGCGCCCTACCTGTACAATGAGCAGTTCTTC	CSVRAPYLYNEQFF
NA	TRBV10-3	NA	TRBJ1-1	TGTGCCGTTAAAAAACTCATGAACACTGAAGCTTTCTTT	CAVKKLMNTEAFF
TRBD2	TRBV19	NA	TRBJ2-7	TGTGCCAGTAGTATAGTCCTAGCGGGAGACCAGGGCAAGCAGTACTTC	CASSIVLAGDQGKQYF
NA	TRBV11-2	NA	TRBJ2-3	TGTGCCAGCAGCCCCCAGGCAGCGGCCTCCACAGATACGCAGTATTTT	CASSPQAAASTDTQYF
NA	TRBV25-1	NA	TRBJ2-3	TGTGCCAGTAACCACAGGACCACAGATACGCAGTATTTT	CASNHRTTDTQYF
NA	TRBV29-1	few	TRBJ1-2	TGCAGCGTTGAAAAGAATGGCTACACCTTC	CSVEKNGYTF
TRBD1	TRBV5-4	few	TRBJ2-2	TGTGCCAGCAGCTCGGGACAGGGGAGGAGTATCGGGGAGCTGTTTTTT	CASSSGQGRSIGELFF
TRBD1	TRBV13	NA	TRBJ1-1	TGTGCCAGCAGCCGTCGGGACAGGGGTGTTTGGACTGAAGCTTTCTTT	CASSRRDRGVWTEAFF
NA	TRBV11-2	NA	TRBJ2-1	TGTGCCAGCAGCTTAGTAAGGGGTAGGGGTGAGCAGTTCTTC	CASSLVRGRGEQFF